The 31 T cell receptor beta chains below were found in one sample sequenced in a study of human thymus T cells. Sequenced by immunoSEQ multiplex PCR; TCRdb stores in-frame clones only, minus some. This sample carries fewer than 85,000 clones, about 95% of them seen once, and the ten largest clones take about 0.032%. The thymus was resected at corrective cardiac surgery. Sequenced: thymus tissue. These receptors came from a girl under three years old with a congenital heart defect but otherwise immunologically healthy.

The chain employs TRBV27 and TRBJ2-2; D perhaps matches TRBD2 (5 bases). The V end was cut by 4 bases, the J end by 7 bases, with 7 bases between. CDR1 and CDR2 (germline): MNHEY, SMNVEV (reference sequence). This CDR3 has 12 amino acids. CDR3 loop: CASSSGDGELFF. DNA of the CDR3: TGTGCCAGCAGTTCCGGGGACGGGGAGCTGTTTTTT.

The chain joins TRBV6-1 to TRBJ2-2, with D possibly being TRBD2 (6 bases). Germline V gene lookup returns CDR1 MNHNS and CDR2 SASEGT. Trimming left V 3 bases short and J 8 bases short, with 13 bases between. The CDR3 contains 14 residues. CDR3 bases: TGTGCCAGCAGTGAGCGGAGGGGAGGAGGGGAGCTGTTTTTT. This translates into CASSERRGGGELFF.

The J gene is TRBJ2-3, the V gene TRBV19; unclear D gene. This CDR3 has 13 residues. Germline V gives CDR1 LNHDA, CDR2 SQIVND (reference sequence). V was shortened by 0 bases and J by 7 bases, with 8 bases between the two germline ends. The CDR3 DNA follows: TGTGCCAGTAGTATAGATCGAAGTAATACGCAGTATTTT. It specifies CASSIDRSNTQYF. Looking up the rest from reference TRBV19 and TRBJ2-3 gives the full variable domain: DGGITQSPKYLFRKEGQNVTLSCEQNLNHDAMYWYRQDPGQGLRLIYYSQIVNDFQKGDIAEGYSVSREKKESFPLTVTSAQKNPTAFYLCASSIDRSNTQYFGPGTRLTVL.

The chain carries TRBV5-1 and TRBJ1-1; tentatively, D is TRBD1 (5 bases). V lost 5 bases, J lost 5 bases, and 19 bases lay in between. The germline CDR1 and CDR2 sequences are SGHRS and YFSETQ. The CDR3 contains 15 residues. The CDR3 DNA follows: TGCGCCAGCAGGCGGACCCCAGGGCAACGGACTGAAGCTTTCTTT. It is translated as CASRRTPGQRTEAFF. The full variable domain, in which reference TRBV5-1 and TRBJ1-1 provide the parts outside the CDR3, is KAGVTQTPRYLIKTRGQQVTLSCSPISGHRSVSWYQQTPGQGLQFLFEYFSETQRNKGNFPGRFSGRQFSNSRSEMNVSTLELGDSALYLCASRRTPGQRTEAFFGQGTRLTVV.

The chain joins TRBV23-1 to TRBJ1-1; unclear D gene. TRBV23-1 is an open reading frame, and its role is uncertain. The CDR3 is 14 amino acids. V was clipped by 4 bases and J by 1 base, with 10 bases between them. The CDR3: CASSLTPKNTEAFF. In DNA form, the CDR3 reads TGCGCCAGCAGTCTCACGCCTAAGAACACTGAAGCTTTCTTT.

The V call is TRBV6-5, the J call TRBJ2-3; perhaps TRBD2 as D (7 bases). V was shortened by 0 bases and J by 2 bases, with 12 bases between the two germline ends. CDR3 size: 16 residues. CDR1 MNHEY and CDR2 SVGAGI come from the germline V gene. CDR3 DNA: TGTGCCAGCAGTTACTCGGGAGGGGGACACACAGATACGCAGTATTTT. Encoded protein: CASSYSGGGHTDTQYF.

CDR3 loop: CASLPQTGFNYGYTF. The DNA of the CDR3 is TGTGCCAGCCTACCCCAGACAGGGTTTAACTATGGCTACACCTTC. The V call is TRBV11-2, the J call TRBJ1-2, with TRBD1 matching over 7 bases. CDR1 and CDR2 (germline): SGHAT, FQNNGV. The CDR3 length is 15 residues. J was trimmed by 1 base and V by 8 bases; bases with no gene match: 10.

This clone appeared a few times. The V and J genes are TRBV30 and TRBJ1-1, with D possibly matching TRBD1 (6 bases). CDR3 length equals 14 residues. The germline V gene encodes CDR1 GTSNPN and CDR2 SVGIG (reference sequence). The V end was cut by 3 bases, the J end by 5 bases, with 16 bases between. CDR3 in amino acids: CAWRATGSWTEAFF. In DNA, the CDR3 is TGTGCCTGGAGGGCAACAGGGAGTTGGACTGAAGCTTTCTTT.

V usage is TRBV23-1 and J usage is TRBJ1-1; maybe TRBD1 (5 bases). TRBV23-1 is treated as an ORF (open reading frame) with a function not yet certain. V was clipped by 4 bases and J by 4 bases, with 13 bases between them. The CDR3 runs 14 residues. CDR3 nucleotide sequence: TGCGCCAGCAGTCCCAAGACTCAGGGCACTGAAGCTTTCTTT. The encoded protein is CASSPKTQGTEAFF.

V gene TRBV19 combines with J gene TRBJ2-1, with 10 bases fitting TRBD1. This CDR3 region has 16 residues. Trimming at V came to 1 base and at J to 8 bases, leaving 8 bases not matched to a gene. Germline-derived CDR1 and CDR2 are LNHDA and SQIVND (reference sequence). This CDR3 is CASSIVGTGEEDEQFF. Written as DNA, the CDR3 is TGTGCCAGTAGTATAGTTGGGACAGGGGAAGAGGATGAGCAGTTCTTC.

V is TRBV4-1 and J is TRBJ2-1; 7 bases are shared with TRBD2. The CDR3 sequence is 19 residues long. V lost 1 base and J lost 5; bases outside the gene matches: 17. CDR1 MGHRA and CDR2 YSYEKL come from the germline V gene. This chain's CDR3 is CASSQARLRQAGYDNEQFF. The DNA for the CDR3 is TGCGCCAGCAGCCAAGCTCGCCTCCGACAAGCGGGATACGACAATGAGCAGTTCTTC.

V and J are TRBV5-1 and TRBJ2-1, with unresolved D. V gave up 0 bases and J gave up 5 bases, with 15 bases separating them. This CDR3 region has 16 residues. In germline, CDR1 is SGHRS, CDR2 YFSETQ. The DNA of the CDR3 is TGCGCCAGCAGCTTGGGTAGGTTGGGTAGCCACAATGAGCAGTTCTTC. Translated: CASSLGRLGSHNEQFF.

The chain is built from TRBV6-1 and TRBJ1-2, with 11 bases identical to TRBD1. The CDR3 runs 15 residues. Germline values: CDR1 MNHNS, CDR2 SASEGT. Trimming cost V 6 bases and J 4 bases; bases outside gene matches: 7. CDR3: CASRRTGGAGYGYTF. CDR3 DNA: TGTGCCAGCAGACGGACAGGGGGCGCGGGCTATGGCTACACCTTC.

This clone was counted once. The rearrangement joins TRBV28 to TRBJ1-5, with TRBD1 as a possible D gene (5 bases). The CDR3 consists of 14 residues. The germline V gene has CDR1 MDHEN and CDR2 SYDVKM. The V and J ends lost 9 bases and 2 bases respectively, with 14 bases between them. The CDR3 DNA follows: TGTGCCAGTAGCACCGGGGGGGGCAATCAGCCCCAGCATTTT. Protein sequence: CASSTGGGNQPQHF.

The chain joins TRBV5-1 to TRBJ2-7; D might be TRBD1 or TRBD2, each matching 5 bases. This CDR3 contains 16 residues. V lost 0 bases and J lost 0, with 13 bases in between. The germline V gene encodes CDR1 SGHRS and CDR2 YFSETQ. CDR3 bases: TGCGCCAGCAGCTTGGAGGGCGTCGGGACCTCCTACGAGCAGTACTTC. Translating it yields CASSLEGVGTSYEQYF.

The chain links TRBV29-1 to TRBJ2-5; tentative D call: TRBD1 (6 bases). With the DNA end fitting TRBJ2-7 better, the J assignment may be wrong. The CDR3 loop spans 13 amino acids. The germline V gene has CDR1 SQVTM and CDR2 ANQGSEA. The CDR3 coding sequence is TGCAGCGCCGTAGGTCAGGGGCAGGACGAGCAGTACTTC. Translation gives CSAVGQGQDEQYF.

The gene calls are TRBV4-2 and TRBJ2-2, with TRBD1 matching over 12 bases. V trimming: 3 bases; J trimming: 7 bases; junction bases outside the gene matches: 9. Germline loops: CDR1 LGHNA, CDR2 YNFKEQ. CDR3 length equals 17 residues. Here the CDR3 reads CASSQGRDRGPVGELFF. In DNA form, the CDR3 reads TGTGCCAGCAGCCAGGGCCGGGACAGGGGGCCGGTCGGGGAGCTGTTTTTT.

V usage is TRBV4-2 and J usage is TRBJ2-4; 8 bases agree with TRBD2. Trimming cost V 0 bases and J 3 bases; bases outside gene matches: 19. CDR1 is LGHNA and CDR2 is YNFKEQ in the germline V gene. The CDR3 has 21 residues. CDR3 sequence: CASSQDHPRSVAGLGKNIQYF. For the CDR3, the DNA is TGTGCCAGCAGCCAAGATCACCCCCGATCGGTAGCGGGACTTGGCAAAAACATTCAGTACTTC.

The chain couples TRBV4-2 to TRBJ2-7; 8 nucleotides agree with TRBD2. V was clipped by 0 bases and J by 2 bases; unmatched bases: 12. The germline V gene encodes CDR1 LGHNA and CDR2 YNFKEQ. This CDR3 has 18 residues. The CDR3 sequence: CASSQEVESAGGPYEQYF. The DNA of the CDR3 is TGTGCCAGCAGCCAAGAAGTGGAGTCGGCGGGAGGTCCCTACGAGCAGTACTTC.

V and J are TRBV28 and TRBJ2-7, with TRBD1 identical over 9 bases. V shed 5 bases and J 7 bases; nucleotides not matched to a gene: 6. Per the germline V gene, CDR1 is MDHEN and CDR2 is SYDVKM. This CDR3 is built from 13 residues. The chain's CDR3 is CASSTGQGGEQYF. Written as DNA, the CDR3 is TGTGCCAGCAGTACGGGACAGGGCGGTGAGCAGTACTTC.

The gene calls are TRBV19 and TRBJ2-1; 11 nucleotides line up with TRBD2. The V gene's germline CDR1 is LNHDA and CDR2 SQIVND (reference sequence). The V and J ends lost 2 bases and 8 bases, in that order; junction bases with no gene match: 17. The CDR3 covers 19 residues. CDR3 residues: CASSIHPETSGTPIYEQFF. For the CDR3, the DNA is TGTGCCAGTAGTATACATCCCGAGACTAGCGGGACCCCGATATATGAGCAGTTCTTC.

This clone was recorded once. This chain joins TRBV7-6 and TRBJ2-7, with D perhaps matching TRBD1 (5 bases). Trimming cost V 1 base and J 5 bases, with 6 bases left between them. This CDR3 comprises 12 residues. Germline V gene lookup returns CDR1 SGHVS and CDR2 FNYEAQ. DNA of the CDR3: TGTGCCAGCAGCTTAGACAGGAACGAGCAGTACTTC. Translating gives CASSLDRNEQYF. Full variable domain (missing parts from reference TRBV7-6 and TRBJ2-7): GAGVSQSPRYKVTKRGQDVALRCDPISGHVSLYWYRQALGQGPEFLTYFNYEAQQDKSGLPNDRFSAERPEGSISTLTIQRTEQRDSAMYRCASSLDRNEQYFGPGTRLTVT.

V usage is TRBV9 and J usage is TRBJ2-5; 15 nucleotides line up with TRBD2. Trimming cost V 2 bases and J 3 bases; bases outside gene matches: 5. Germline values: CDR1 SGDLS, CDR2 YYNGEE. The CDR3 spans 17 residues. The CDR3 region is CASSVGLAGGPKETQYF. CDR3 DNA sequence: TGTGCCAGCAGCGTGGGACTAGCGGGAGGTCCGAAAGAGACCCAGTACTTC. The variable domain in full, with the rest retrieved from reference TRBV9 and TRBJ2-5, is DSGVTQTPKHLITATGQRVTLRCSPRSGDLSVYWYQQSLDQGLQFLIQYYNGEERAKGNILERFSAQQFPDLHSELNLSSLELGDSALYFCASSVGLAGGPKETQYFGPGTRLLVL.

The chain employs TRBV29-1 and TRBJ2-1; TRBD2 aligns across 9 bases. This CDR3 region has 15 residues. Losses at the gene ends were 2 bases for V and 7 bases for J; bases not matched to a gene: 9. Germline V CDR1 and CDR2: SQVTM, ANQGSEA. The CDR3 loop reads CSVERREGLGNEQFF. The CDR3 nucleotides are TGCAGCGTTGAACGGCGGGAGGGCCTCGGGAATGAGCAGTTCTTC.

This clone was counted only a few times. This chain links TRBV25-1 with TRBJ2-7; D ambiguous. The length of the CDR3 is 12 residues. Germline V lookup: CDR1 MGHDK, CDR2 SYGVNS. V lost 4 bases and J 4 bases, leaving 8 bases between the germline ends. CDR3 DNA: TGTGCCAGCAGTGTAGGTGGATACGAGCAGTACTTC. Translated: CASSVGGYEQYF.

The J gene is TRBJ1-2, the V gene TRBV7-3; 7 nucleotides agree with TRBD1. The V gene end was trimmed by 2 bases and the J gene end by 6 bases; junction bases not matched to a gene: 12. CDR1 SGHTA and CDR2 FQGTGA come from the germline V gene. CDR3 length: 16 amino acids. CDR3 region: CASSLCPGTEPDGYTF. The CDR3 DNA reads TGTGCCAGCAGCTTATGCCCCGGGACAGAACCTGATGGCTACACCTTC.

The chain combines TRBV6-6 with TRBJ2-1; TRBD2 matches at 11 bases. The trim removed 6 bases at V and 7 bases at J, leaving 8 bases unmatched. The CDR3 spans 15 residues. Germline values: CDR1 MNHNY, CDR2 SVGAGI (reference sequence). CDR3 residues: CASRELAGVLNEQFF. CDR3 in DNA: TGTGCCAGCAGAGAACTAGCGGGAGTTTTAAATGAGCAGTTCTTC.

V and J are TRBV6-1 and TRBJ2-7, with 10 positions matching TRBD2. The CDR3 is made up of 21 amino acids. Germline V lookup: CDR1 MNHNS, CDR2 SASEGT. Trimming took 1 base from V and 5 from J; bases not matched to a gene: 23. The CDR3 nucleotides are TGTGCCAGCAGTGAAGTCACGGAGACCATTCCCAGACGACTAGCGGGCAACGAGCAGTACTTC. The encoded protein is CASSEVTETIPRRLAGNEQYF.

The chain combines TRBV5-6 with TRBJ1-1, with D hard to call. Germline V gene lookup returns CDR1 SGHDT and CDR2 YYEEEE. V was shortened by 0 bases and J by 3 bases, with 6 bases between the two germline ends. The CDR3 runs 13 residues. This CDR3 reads CASSLDLYTEAFF. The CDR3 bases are TGTGCCAGCAGCTTGGATCTGTACACTGAAGCTTTCTTT.

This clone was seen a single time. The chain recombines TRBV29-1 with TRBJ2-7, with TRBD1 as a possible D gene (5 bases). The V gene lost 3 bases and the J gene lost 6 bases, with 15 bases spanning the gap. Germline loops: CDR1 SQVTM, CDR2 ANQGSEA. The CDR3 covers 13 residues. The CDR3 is CSVERDRPFEQYF. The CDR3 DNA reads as TGCAGCGTTGAGCGAGACAGACCCTTCGAGCAGTACTTC.

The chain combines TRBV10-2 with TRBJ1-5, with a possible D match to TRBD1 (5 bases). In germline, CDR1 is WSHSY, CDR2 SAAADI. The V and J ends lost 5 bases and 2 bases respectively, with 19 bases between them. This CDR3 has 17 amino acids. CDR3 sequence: CASSLSRDSGGNQPQHF. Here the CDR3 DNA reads TGCGCCAGCAGTCTCTCCCGGGACTCCGGGGGCAATCAGCCCCAGCATTTT.